One sample yielded the 29 T cell receptor beta chains listed below, sequenced in a study of identical twins. TCRdb redid the calling of the 5' RACE reads with MiXCR, one entry per CDR3 protein. The data contain 350,000 or so distinct CDR3 sequences, approximately 13% of them singletons. The sample was also linked to a second study, of yellow fever vaccine responses in identical twins.

The sequenced material came from CD8+ T cells sorted from blood. The receptor source for this set is a woman between 18 and 29 years old in good health.

At least ten counts were recorded for this clonotype. The rearrangement uses TRBV5-1 and TRBJ2-1, with a possible D match to TRBD2 (5 bases). The CDR3 has 16 residues. The germline gives CDR1 SGHRS, CDR2 YFSETQ. V lost 3 bases, J lost 1 base, and 14 bases lay in between. CDR3 in DNA: TGCGCCAGCAGCTGGCTGGAGCGGAAATCCTACAATGAGCAGTTCTTC. Protein product: CASSWLERKSYNEQFF. The full variable domain, with the rest looked up from reference TRBV5-1 and TRBJ2-1, is KAGVTQTPRYLIKTRGQQVTLSCSPISGHRSVSWYQQTPGQGLQFLFEYFSETQRNKGNFPGRFSGRQFSNSRSEMNVSTLELGDSALYLCASSWLERKSYNEQFFGPGTRLTVL.

In DNA form, the CDR3 reads TGCAGCGTTGAAATAAGAGGTCTGGGGTACATGGGGGGCACTGAAGCTTTCTTT. Translated, it gives CSVEIRGLGYMGGTEAFF. The chain employs TRBV29-1 and TRBJ1-1; maybe TRBD1 (5 bases). The CDR3 extends over 18 amino acids. The germline V gene encodes CDR1 SQVTM and CDR2 ANQGSEA. Between the trimmed V and J ends, which lost 2 bases and 4 bases, there was a span of 26 bases.

This clonotype was seen only a few times. The genes are TRBV15 and TRBJ2-3; D call uncertain. Germline V gene sequence: CDR1 LNHNV, CDR2 YYDKDF (reference sequence). The V end was cut by 4 bases, the J end by 2 bases, with 10 bases between. This CDR3 has 14 amino acids. The CDR3: CATSKGTTTDTQYF. DNA of the CDR3: TGTGCCACCAGCAAAGGTACAACCACAGATACGCAGTATTTT.

This rearrangement joins TRBV6-5 to TRBJ2-1; 12 bases line up with TRBD2. The CDR3 extends over 15 amino acids. Germline V lookup: CDR1 MNHEY, CDR2 SVGAGI. The trim removed 4 bases at V and 7 bases at J, leaving 5 bases unmatched. The CDR3 bases are TGTGCCAGCAGTTCAACCGGGACTAGCGGGAATGAGCAGTTCTTC. This encodes CASSSTGTSGNEQFF.

The chain's CDR3 is CASSSEVIAGNYNEQFF. CDR3 nucleotides: TGTGCCAGCAGTTCCGAGGTGATAGCGGGAAACTACAATGAGCAGTTCTTC. This chain uses TRBV28 with TRBJ2-1; 8 nucleotides align to TRBD2. The CDR3 is made up of 17 amino acids. V lost 4 bases to trimming and J lost 3 bases; unmatched junction nucleotides: 11. Germline V gene lookup returns CDR1 MDHEN and CDR2 SYDVKM. The complete variable domain, with remaining parts taken from reference TRBV28 and TRBJ2-1, reads DVKVTQSSRYLVKRTGEKVFLECVQDMDHENMFWYRQDPGLGLRLIYFSYDVKMKEKGDIPEGYSVSREKKERFSLILESASTNQTSMYLCASSSEVIAGNYNEQFFGPGTRLTVL.

This clonotype was seen more than once but under ten times. V gene TRBV12-3 or TRBV12-4 combines with J gene TRBJ2-5; D not resolved. Trimming stripped 3 bases from V and 5 bases from J, with 7 bases between. The CDR3 sequence is 12 residues long. The CDR3 coding sequence is TGTGCCAGCAGTTTTAGGGTGGAGACCCAGTACTTC. This codes for CASSFRVETQYF.

The chain recombines TRBV6-1 with TRBJ2-1, with D tentatively TRBD2 (6 bases). The CDR3 totals 14 residues. V shed 6 bases and J shed 2 bases, with 11 bases lying between them. Germline V gives CDR1 MNHNS, CDR2 SASEGT. The CDR3 DNA is TGTGCCAGCAGGGCGGGGCATCCCTACAATGAGCAGTTCTTC. Translating it yields CASRAGHPYNEQFF.

As for this clonotype: One end of the junction is discordant with germline, which a read error may explain. The chain uses TRBV6-1 and TRBJ2-3; 15 bases line up with TRBD2. The CDR3 covers 15 residues. Per the germline V gene, CDR1 is MNHNS and CDR2 is SASEGT. CDR3 protein: CASSRTSGGADTQFF. The CDR3 DNA reads as TGTGCCAGCTCGAGGACTAGCGGGGGGGCGGATACGCAGTTTTTT.

This chain connects TRBV7-9 to TRBJ2-7, with 9 positions matching TRBD1. CDR1 and CDR2 (germline): SEHNR, FQNEAQ (reference sequence). Losses at the gene ends were 3 bases for V and 6 bases for J; bases not matched to a gene: 9. CDR3 size: 15 residues. The CDR3 protein is CASSFPGQGDREQYV. In DNA, the CDR3 is TGTGCCAGCAGCTTTCCGGGACAGGGAGATCGCGAGCAGTACGTC.

This clonotype was found many times. V is TRBV2 and J is TRBJ1-6, with TRBD1 matching 7 bases. V shed 5 bases and J 7 bases; nucleotides not matched to a gene: 8. CDR1 and CDR2 from the germline V gene are SNHLY and FYNNEI. The CDR3 loop spans 15 amino acids. This CDR3 reads CASSTPGQFNSPLHF. CDR3 DNA sequence: TGTGCCAGCAGTACGCCGGGACAGTTCAATTCACCCCTCCACTTT.

This clonotype was observed a few times. The rearrangement links TRBV20-1 to TRBJ2-5; TRBD2 matches 12 bases. The V segment lost 3 bases and the J segment 0 bases; nucleotides outside the gene matches: 17. CDR1 and CDR2 from the germline V gene are DFQATT and SNEGSKA (reference sequence). The CDR3 is 20 amino acids. CDR3 in DNA: TGCAGTGCTAGCAGGATACCGGCTAGCGGGAGGGTGGAGTACCAAGAGACCCAGTACTTC. It yields the protein CSASRIPASGRVEYQETQYF.

This clonotype came up many times. The chain is built from TRBV6-4 and TRBJ2-3, with 7 bases that match TRBD2. Germline CDR1 is MRHNA and CDR2 is SNTAGT. With V trimmed by 0 bases and J by 3 bases, 3 bases remained unmatched. The CDR3 contains 15 residues. DNA of the CDR3: TGTGCCAGCAGTGACTCCCTAGCGGCTACAGATACGCAGTATTTT. This translates into CASSDSLAATDTQYF.

This clonotype has a count of ten or more. The genes are TRBV20-1 and TRBJ2-7; tentatively, D is TRBD1 (5 bases). Per germline, CDR1 DFQATT and CDR2 SNEGSKA (reference sequence). CDR3 length: 14 amino acids. Trimming stripped 0 bases from V and 5 bases from J, with 14 bases between. The DNA for the CDR3 is TGCAGTGCTAGAGATGATGCAGGGTACAACGAGCAGTACGTC. Protein sequence: CSARDDAGYNEQYV.

The chain employs TRBV6-5 and TRBJ2-2, with D tentatively TRBD2 (6 bases). CDR3 length: 14 amino acids. The V end was cut by 2 bases, the J end by 7 bases, with 11 bases between. Per the germline V gene, CDR1 is MNHEY and CDR2 is SVGAGI. CDR3 protein: CASSYSAGSGELFF. Written as DNA, the CDR3 is TGTGCCAGCAGTTACAGTGCGGGAAGCGGGGAGCTGTTTTTT.

The gene calls are TRBV6-1 and TRBJ2-6; D uncertain. Germline V gene sequence: CDR1 MNHNS, CDR2 SASEGT. V was clipped by 2 bases and J by 0 bases, with 20 bases between them. The CDR3 contains 20 residues. CDR3 coding DNA: TGTGCCAGCAGTGAATTAGTGCCGCAGGCCCCAGGCTCTGGGGCCAACGTCCTGACTTTC. Its protein is CASSELVPQAPGSGANVLTF.

This chain links TRBV6-5 with TRBJ2-5; either TRBD1 or TRBD2 may supply D (5 bases each). Germline V gene lookup returns CDR1 MNHEY and CDR2 SVGAGI. This CDR3 has 14 amino acids. The V end was cut by 0 bases, the J end by 3 bases, with 8 bases between. CDR3 bases: TGTGCCAGCAGTTACTCGAGGGGTGAAGAGACCCAGTACTTC. It translates to CASSYSRGEETQYF.

The chain uses TRBV10-3 and TRBJ2-7, with 7 nucleotides matching TRBD1. Germline V CDR1 and CDR2: ENHRY, SYGVKD. Unmatched junction bases numbered 2, after V lost 4 bases and J lost 2 bases. This CDR3 comprises 13 residues. CDR3 residues: CAISAGTAYEQYV. The CDR3 nucleotides read TGTGCCATCAGTGCCGGGACAGCCTACGAGCAGTACGTC.

V and J are TRBV11-1 and TRBJ2-7; 15 bases agree with TRBD2. Germline CDR1 and CDR2: SGHAT and FQDESV (reference sequence). After removal of 6 bases from V and 4 bases from J, the junction contained 13 bases not matched to a gene. This CDR3 is built from 18 residues. The CDR3 DNA reads TGTGCCAGCAGTCCATCCGGACTAGCGGGAGGGATCAGGTACGAGCAGTACTTC. It yields the protein CASSPSGLAGGIRYEQYF.

In its sample, this clonotype was seen a few times. V and J are TRBV4-1 and TRBJ1-1; the D gene is possibly TRBD1 (6 bases). CDR3 length: 16 amino acids. The V end was cut by 5 bases, the J end by 1 base, with 17 bases between. Looked up from germline, CDR1 is MGHRA and CDR2 is YSYEKL. In DNA form, the CDR3 reads TGCGCCAGCAGCAAGCCTAATGGGGGGCCGAACACTGAAGCTTTCTTT. Its protein is CASSKPNGGPNTEAFF.

The chain links TRBV7-9 to TRBJ2-2; D possibly corresponds to TRBD1 (5 bases). Germline CDR1 reads SEHNR; CDR2 reads FQNEAQ (reference sequence). The CDR3 loop spans 14 amino acids. V was trimmed by 3 bases and J by 3 bases, leaving 8 bases between them. CDR3 nucleotides: TGTGCCAGCAGCTTGGTGGGGCACACCGGGGAGCTGTTTTTT. Its protein is CASSLVGHTGELFF.

This clonotype has only a few counts. The rearrangement uses TRBV12-3 or TRBV12-4 and TRBJ1-1; D unclear. The CDR3 length is 11 residues. V was shortened by 5 bases and J by 8 bases, with 9 bases between the two germline ends. CDR3 DNA sequence: TGTGCCAGCAGTGGTTCTTGGGAAGCTTTCTTT. Protein: CASSGSWEAFF.

The V gene is TRBV20-1, the J gene TRBJ2-7; no reliable D call. CDR3 length: 17 amino acids. Trimming stripped 1 base from V and 1 base from J, with 20 bases between. Germline-derived CDR1 and CDR2 are DFQATT and SNEGSKA (reference sequence). The CDR3 here is CSARAENPADLSYEQYF. The CDR3 nucleotides read TGCAGTGCTAGAGCAGAGAATCCTGCGGACCTTTCCTACGAGCAGTACTTC.

This clonotype has a handful of counts. The CDR3 here is CASSTNPGLAAESSYNEQFF. CDR3 nucleotides: TGTGCCAGCAGCACCAATCCGGGACTAGCGGCTGAAAGCTCCTACAATGAGCAGTTCTTC. The V call is TRBV9, the J call TRBJ2-1; 11 nucleotides align to TRBD2. Germline V gene lookup returns CDR1 SGDLS and CDR2 YYNGEE. V lost 4 bases to trimming and J lost 0 bases; unmatched junction nucleotides: 15. The CDR3 loop spans 20 amino acids.

This clonotype has only a few counts. The chain carries TRBV11-2 and TRBJ2-2; 9 bases agree with TRBD2. V gave up 0 bases and J gave up 5 bases; unmatched junction bases: 1. This CDR3 is 15 amino acids long. Germline CDR1 SGHAT, CDR2 FQNNGV. This chain's CDR3 is CASSLEAGGTGELFF. The CDR3 coding sequence is TGTGCCAGCAGCTTAGAGGCGGGGGGGACCGGGGAGCTGTTTTTT.

The V and J genes are TRBV7-9 and TRBJ1-1, with D possibly being TRBD1 (5 bases). In germline, CDR1 is SEHNR, CDR2 FQNEAQ (reference sequence). Trimming cost V 6 bases and J 3 bases, with 11 bases left between them. The CDR3 has 13 amino acids. This CDR3 reads CASSPRGDTEAFF. CDR3 DNA sequence: TGTGCCAGCAGTCCCCGGGGGGACACTGAAGCTTTCTTT.

V usage is TRBV2 and J usage is TRBJ2-1; D is tentatively TRBD1 or TRBD2 (6 bases each). The CDR3 sequence is 13 residues long. The germline V gene encodes CDR1 SNHLY and CDR2 FYNNEI. V was pared by 7 bases and J by 9 bases, with 16 bases between. The CDR3 is CASTIEGGTEQFF. In DNA form, the CDR3 reads TGTGCCAGCACAATCGAAGGGGGGACTGAGCAGTTCTTC. Supplemented by reference TRBV2 and TRBJ2-1, the full variable domain reads EPEVTQTPSHQVTQMGQEVILRCVPISNHLYFYWYRQILGQKVEFLVSFYNNEISEKSEIFDDQFSVERPDGSNFTLKIRSTKLEDSAMYFCASTIEGGTEQFFGPGTRLTVL.

This clonotype was detected a few times. J is TRBJ2-1 and V is TRBV12-3 or TRBV12-4; D remains unclear. The CDR3 is 13 residues long. Trimming removed 3 bases at V and 4 bases at J, with 7 bases between. CDR3 residues: CASSFGHYNEQFF. CDR3 DNA sequence: TGTGCCAGCAGTTTTGGCCATTACAATGAGCAGTTCTTC.

The genes are TRBV6-1 and TRBJ2-7, with a possible D match to TRBD1 (6 bases). The V end lost 1 base, the J end lost 5 bases, and 9 bases lay between the germline ends. CDR3 size: 13 residues. Germline lookup yields CDR1 MNHNS and CDR2 SASEGT. CDR3 nucleotides: TGTGCCAGCAGTGAAGAGGGACACCACGAGCAGTACGTC. This gives the protein CASSEEGHHEQYV.

The J gene is TRBJ2-6, the V gene TRBV19; TRBD1 aligns across 9 bases. CDR1 is LNHDA, CDR2 SQIVND, per germline (reference sequence). The CDR3 extends over 16 amino acids. V lost 7 bases to trimming and J lost 0 bases; unmatched junction nucleotides: 4. The CDR3 sequence is CASTGQGPSGANVLTF. The CDR3 DNA sequence: TGTGCCAGTACGGGACAGGGTCCCTCTGGGGCCAACGTCCTGACTTTC.